These 18 T cell receptor beta chains originate from one sample sequenced in a study of blood T cells in healthy people across ages. With a J-beta primer mix and a sample-barcoded 5' primer, a second PCR ran 7 to 11 cycles. TCRdb ran MiXCR on the 5' RACE reads and lists one entry per CDR3 protein. The sample yields hundreds of thousands of distinct CDR3 sequences, more than 25% seen once. The sequencing sample was made of blood. Receptors originate from a woman at least 80 years old in good health.

This clonotype was seen at least ten times. V usage is TRBV27 and J usage is TRBJ2-5, with 7 bases that match TRBD1. V shed 3 bases and J 3 bases; nucleotides not matched to a gene: 1. Germline V lookup: CDR1 MNHEY, CDR2 SMNVEV (reference sequence). The CDR3 covers 13 residues. The CDR3 region is CASSFRGKETQYF. The CDR3 bases are TGTGCCAGCAGTTTCAGGGGGAAAGAGACCCAGTACTTC.

The chain has TRBV7-2 and TRBJ2-2, with D perhaps TRBD1 (6 bases). CDR3 length equals 14 residues. Trimming shortened V by 5 bases and J by 7 bases, and 14 bases separated the two germline ends. CDR1 SGHTA and CDR2 FQGNSA come from the germline V gene. CDR3 sequence (DNA): TGTGCCAGCAGCCAAACAGGGATGGGCGGGGAGCTGTTTTTT. This sequence encodes CASSQTGMGGELFF.

This clonotype turned up a few times. The CDR3 DNA sequence: TGTGCCACCAGTGATTACCCTGGGACAAGCACAGATACGCAGTATTTT. Translating it yields CATSDYPGTSTDTQYF. This chain uses TRBV24-1 with TRBJ2-3; TRBD1 might be the D (6 bases). Germline V gene data show CDR1 as KGHDR and CDR2 as SFDVKD. V gave up 2 bases and J gave up 0 bases, with 11 bases separating them. This CDR3 region has 16 residues.

This clonotype occurred a few times. The V and J genes are TRBV20-1 and TRBJ1-2; D is unresolved. Trimming removed 7 bases from V and 8 bases from J, with 17 bases in between. CDR1 and CDR2 (germline): DFQATT, SNEGSKA (reference sequence). The CDR3 totals 12 residues. CDR3 region: CSVNGWERGYTF. CDR3 DNA: TGCAGTGTTAACGGGTGGGAAAGAGGCTACACCTTC.

This clonotype was recorded many times. The J gene is TRBJ2-1, the V gene TRBV7-2; 8 bases match TRBD2. J gave up 2 bases and V 6 bases, and 6 bases lay outside the gene matches. The CDR3 covers 15 residues. The V gene's germline CDR1 is SGHTA and CDR2 FQGNSA. In DNA form, the CDR3 reads TGTGCCAGCAGTAACGGGGGGGCCCCCTACAATGAGCAGTTCTTC. Translated, it gives CASSNGGAPYNEQFF.

This clonotype was seen repeatedly, ten times or more. V gene TRBV24-1 combines with J gene TRBJ2-1; 7 positions match TRBD1. Germline assignment: CDR1 KGHDR and CDR2 SFDVKD. J gave up 6 bases and V 5 bases, and 9 bases lay outside the gene matches. This CDR3 comprises 15 residues. The CDR3 DNA reads as TGTGCCACCAGTGGGAACAACAGGGGACCCAATGAGCAGTTCTTC. Protein sequence: CATSGNNRGPNEQFF.

Details on this clonotype: The junction does not match germline at one end; this may be a read error. This sequence joins TRBV5-5 and TRBJ2-1, with 14 bases identical to TRBD2. CDR1 SGHKS and CDR2 YYEKEE come from the germline V gene (reference sequence). The CDR3 is made up of 15 amino acids. Here the CDR3 DNA reads TGTGCCAGCAACTTGACTAGCGGGGGGGCCAATGAGCAGTTCTTC. Its translation: CASNLTSGGANEQFF. Complete variable domain (other parts from reference TRBV5-5 and TRBJ2-1): DAGVTQSPTHLIKTRGQQVTLRCSPISGHKSVSWYQQVLGQGPQFIFQYYEKEERGRGNFPDRFSARQFPNYSSELNVNALLLGDSALYLCASNLTSGGANEQFFGPGTRLTVL.

As concerns this clonotype: The germline gene is not matched at one end of the junction; a read error may be the cause. This chain links TRBV20-1 with TRBJ2-1, with 11 bases fitting TRBD2. Germline values: CDR1 DFQATT, CDR2 SNEGSKA (reference sequence). This CDR3 has 17 residues. The CDR3 DNA is TGTAGTGCTAGAGACCCTCGACTAGCGGGGAGTCAAGAGACCCAGTTCTTC. It encodes CSARDPRLAGSQETQFF.

This clonotype was observed a few times. The chain recombines TRBV19 with TRBJ2-7; 7 bases are a match to TRBD1. Losses at the gene ends were 5 bases for V and 1 base for J; bases not matched to a gene: 5. Germline V gene sequence: CDR1 LNHDA, CDR2 SQIVND (reference sequence). This CDR3 is 14 amino acids long. The CDR3 bases are TGTGCCAGTAGTCAAATGGACAGGTCCTACGAGCAGTACTTC. This encodes CASSQMDRSYEQYF.

This clonotype was detected ten times or more. This chain uses TRBV5-1 with TRBJ2-5; TRBD2 agrees at 10 bases. The V gene's germline CDR1 is SGHRS and CDR2 YFSETQ. The V gene end was trimmed by 4 bases and the J gene end by 5 bases; junction bases not matched to a gene: 5. The CDR3 has 14 residues. In DNA form, the CDR3 reads TGCGCCAGCAGCCACGGACTAGCGGTCGAGACCCAGTACTTC. Translating it yields CASSHGLAVETQYF.

This clonotype came up a few times. The rearrangement joins TRBV7-2 to TRBJ1-6; a weak D match, TRBD1 (6 bases). Germline CDR1 and CDR2: SGHTA and FQGNSA. The CDR3 is made up of 18 amino acids. Trimming took 0 bases from V and 5 from J, leaving 17 bases between them. The CDR3 nucleotides are TGTGCCAGCAGCTTAGCCGGAGGAGGCCCAGGGGATAATTCACCCCTCCACTTT. Protein sequence: CASSLAGGGPGDNSPLHF.

This clonotype was recorded a few times. CDR3 residues: CASSLPARETQYF. CDR3 nucleotide sequence: TGTGCCAGCAGCTTACCGGCCCGTGAGACCCAGTACTTC. This chain links TRBV11-2 with TRBJ2-5, with D hard to call. The CDR3 extends over 13 amino acids. V gave up 2 bases and J gave up 5 bases, with 9 bases separating them. CDR1 and CDR2 from the germline V gene are SGHAT and FQNNGV. The whole variable domain, filled in from reference TRBV11-2 and TRBJ2-5, reads EAGVAQSPRYKIIEKRQSVAFWCNPISGHATLYWYQQILGQGPKLLIQFQNNGVVDDSQLPKDRFSAERLKGVDSTLKIQPAKLEDSAVYLCASSLPARETQYFGPGTRLLVL.

The gene calls are TRBV7-9 and TRBJ2-1; D possibly corresponds to TRBD2 (6 bases). Germline CDR1 is SEHNR and CDR2 is FQNEAQ (reference sequence). The CDR3 extends over 11 amino acids. Trimming removed 10 bases from V and 9 bases from J, with 13 bases in between. The CDR3 reads CATRPRGEQFF. The CDR3 DNA is TGTGCCACTCGGCCGCGGGGTGAGCAGTTCTTC.

This clonotype was seen repeatedly, ten times or more. The chain couples TRBV16 to TRBJ2-7, with D perhaps matching TRBD1 (5 bases). The length of the CDR3 is 13 residues. V lost 0 bases to trimming and J lost 3 bases, with 6 bases between them. Germline CDR1 reads KGHSY; CDR2 reads FQNENV. CDR3 coding DNA: TGTGCCAGCAGCCAATCGGACATCTACGAGCAGTACTTC. It specifies CASSQSDIYEQYF.

With regard to this clonotype: The CDR3 does not close with the conserved phenylalanine or tryptophan, likely indicating a read error. The CDR3 bases are TGTGCCAGCAGACCACAGACGAACACTGAAGCTTTCGTT. The encoded protein is CASRPQTNTEAFV. V gene TRBV6-2 or TRBV6-3 combines with J gene TRBJ1-1; D unclear. The CDR3 is 13 residues long. The V gene's germline CDR1 is MNHEY and CDR2 SVGEGT. Trimming left V 6 bases short and J 1 base short, with 9 bases between.

The chain carries TRBV10-2 and TRBJ1-1; tentative D call: TRBD1 (5 bases). Trimming shortened V by 6 bases and J by 1 base, and 9 bases separated the two germline ends. The germline gives CDR1 WSHSY, CDR2 SAAADI. This CDR3 region has 13 residues. CDR3 DNA sequence: TGCGCCAGCAGACTCGGGGCGAACACTGAAGCTTTCTTT. Amino acid sequence: CASRLGANTEAFF.

This clonotype was counted at least ten times. This sequence joins TRBV6-6 and TRBJ1-5; 8 bases align to TRBD1. V lost 8 bases, J lost 7 bases, and 16 bases stayed unmatched. Germline lookup yields CDR1 MNHNY and CDR2 SVGAGI (reference sequence). CDR3 length: 16 residues. CDR3 sequence: CASDDRGRGGQQPQHF. As DNA, the CDR3 is TGTGCCAGCGACGACAGGGGCAGGGGAGGCCAACAGCCCCAGCATTTT.

This clonotype was recorded at least ten times. The rearrangement joins TRBV20-1 to TRBJ2-5, with 12 bases identical to TRBD1. V shed 3 bases and J 4 bases; nucleotides not matched to a gene: 9. CDR1 is DFQATT and CDR2 is SNEGSKA in the germline V gene (reference sequence). This CDR3 contains 16 residues. The DNA for the CDR3 is TGCAGTGCTAGTCGGGGGACAGGGGGCCGGGGAGAGACCCAGTACTTC. This translates into CSASRGTGGRGETQYF.